This is a list of T cell receptor beta chains from one sample in a study of blood T cell repertoires in COVID-19. This table comes from immunoSEQ multiplex PCR, and its TCRdb copy is limited to in-frame clones, with some not included. The sample carries approximately 96,000 clones, over 85% recorded once. Sequenced material: peripheral blood. The origin of the receptors is a human donor with COVID-19, enrolled during active disease. The donor label of this sample is uncertain. CDR3s include the opening cysteine and the closing phenylalanine or tryptophan. Clone sizes are given selectively: once, few, many, or a class where the clone is expanded.

V gene	clone size	J gene	CDR3 protein
TRBV6-1	-	TRBJ2-5	CASSESGNRETQYF
TRBV19	-	TRBJ1-3	CASSYSGAGNTIYF
TRBV5-1	-	TRBJ2-2	CASSLASGQGFFGTGELFF
TRBV6-5	many	TRBJ1-6	CASSYSAGRNSPLHF
TRBV7-9	-	TRBJ1-4	CASSHDRGNEKLFF
TRBV5-1	-	TRBJ2-5	CASSLASNEETQYF
TRBV27	-	TRBJ1-6	CASSFRELRSNSPLHF
TRBV7-2	-	TRBJ2-3	CASSPIAGGSTDTQYF
TRBV19	-	TRBJ1-5	CASRYRGVNQPQHF
TRBV10-1	once	TRBJ1-2	CASSDPGQGAYGYTF
TRBV7-9	-	TRBJ1-1	CASNRRQESTEAFF
TRBV6-5	-	TRBJ2-6	CASSAGTGANVLTF
TRBV11-2	-	TRBJ2-1	CASSFGTGPNEQFF
TRBV28	-	TRBJ2-7	CASRSRDRAYEQYF
TRBV10-3	once	TRBJ1-2	CAISTGQPRELANYGYTF
TRBV10-1	-	TRBJ2-1	CASSQGLAGGLAEQFF
TRBV6-1	once	TRBJ2-3	CASSGLAGDSEDTQYF
TRBV5-1	once	TRBJ1-1	CASSGTGVANTEAFF
TRBV6-2/TRBV6-3	-	TRBJ2-3	CASSYPGKEGASSF
TRBV6-5	-	TRBJ2-1	CASRPQGPEWFF
TRBV7-9	few	TRBJ1-2	CASSLELDSYGYTF
TRBV5-1	-	TRBJ2-1	CASSEIPGTSANEQFF
TRBV5-1	once	TRBJ2-1	CASSLGPGGYNEQFF
TRBV2	-	TRBJ1-3	CAKRGGSAGNTIYF